The table lists the clone carrying this T cell receptor (beta chain) with a count of one. The sample originates from a study of blood T cell repertoires in COVID-19. Study-wide context: T cells, B-cell-depleted T cells, or PBMCs provided the cDNA or gDNA that served as material.

In the authors' workflow: Amplification of reference gene primers provided the estimated nucleated cell counts. The method was immunoSEQ multiplex PCR; TCRdb's version includes in-frame clones alone and lacks a portion of them. V, J and clone size are those of that table, while D and trimming were read from the DNA. This sample has a few hundred thousand clones, with 70% to 90% found just once. Sequenced: peripheral blood. This TCR was sampled from a human donor in a cohort sampled during active COVID-19.

CDR3 coding DNA: TGTGCCAGCAGCTTGAGGACAGGGCCGAACACTGAAGCTTTCTTT. Its protein is CASSLRTGPNTEAFF. The chain is built from TRBV7-3 and TRBJ1-1; 8 bases fit TRBD1. The CDR3 extends over 15 amino acids. J was trimmed by 1 base and V by 3 bases; bases with no gene match: 4. The V gene's germline CDR1 is SGHTA and CDR2 FQGTGA.